This T cell receptor (beta chain) originates from a study of post-analysis software for immune sequencing data. Study results and limitations: The five TRBV segments detected at higher frequency in patients than in controls included TRBV5-6, TRBV5-1 and TRBV20-1.

About this clonotype itself: What it recognizes is unknown.

CDR1 is LGHDT, CDR2 YNNKEL, per germline (reference sequence). The CDR3 covers 18 residues. V lost 4 bases and J 5 bases, leaving 26 bases between the germline ends. Unique molecular identifiers were carried by the TCR beta cDNA libraries. TCRdb ran MiXCR on the PCR reads and lists one entry per CDR3 protein. The sample records around 440,000 distinct CDR3 sequences, under 55% being singletons. The sequenced sample consisted of blood. The TCR originated in a girl between 10 and 17 years old with multiple sclerosis. This chain connects TRBV3-1 to TRBJ2-5; possible D gene TRBD2, 6 bases. CDR3 in DNA: TGTGCCAGCAGCCCCCGGGGAACGGGAGTTCGAGTAGGGGAGACCCAGTACTTC. Protein product: CASSPRGTGVRVGETQYF.